Listed below are T cell receptor beta chains from one sample, sequenced in a study of CD8+CD57+ T cells in acquired aplastic anemia. TCRdb reprocessed the reads via MiXCR and lists one record per CDR3 protein. The sample lists roughly 190,000 distinct CDR3 sequences, 48% occurring once. Source material: sorted CD4+, CD8+, or CD8+CD57+ T cells (not recorded which) from PBMCs. The receptors derive from a human donor with aplastic anemia. The CDR3 runs from the conserved cysteine through the conserved F or W. The D gene is left open where the match is weak. Clone size is given for some rows only: seen once, a few or many times, or a class if the clone is expanded.

size: -; length: 14; J: TRBJ1-1; D: -; V: TRBV19; DNA: TGTGCCAGTAGTATAGAACCAGGGATCACTGAAGCTTTCTTT; CDR3: CASSIEPGITEAFF
size: -; length: 16; J: TRBJ2-3; D: -; V: TRBV19; DNA: TGTGCCAGTAGTATAGATATCGCACTAGGGTTGGATACGCAGTATTTT; CDR3: CASSIDIALGLDTQYF
size: many; length: 14; J: TRBJ2-1; D: -; V: TRBV4-3; DNA: TGCGCCAGCAGCCAAATGAGGCTGTACAATGAGCAGTTCTTC; CDR3: CASSQMRLYNEQFF
size: -; length: 12; J: TRBJ1-1; D: -; V: TRBV9; DNA: TGTGCCAGCAGCGGAGGAAACACTGAAGCTTTCTTT; CDR3: CASSGGNTEAFF
size: many; length: 12; J: TRBJ1-6; D: -; V: TRBV9; DNA: TGTGCCAGCAGCGAGATTAATTCACCCCTCCACTTT; CDR3: CASSEINSPLHF
size: -; length: 13; J: TRBJ2-5; D: TRBD1; V: TRBV9; DNA: TGTGCCAGCAGCGTCGGGACAGGGGGGACCCAGTACTTC; CDR3: CASSVGTGGTQYF
size: many; length: 12; J: TRBJ2-1; D: -; V: TRBV2; DNA: TGTGCCAGCAGCGGCAGCGAGGTTGAGCAGTTCTTC; CDR3: CASSGSEVEQFF
size: many; length: 17; J: TRBJ1-6; D: -; V: TRBV13; DNA: TGTGCCAGCAGCTCACTTGGGGACATAAAAGTTAATTCACCCCTCCACTTT; CDR3: CASSSLGDIKVNSPLHF
size: many; length: 13; J: TRBJ2-5; D: -; V: TRBV20-1; DNA: TGCAGTGCTAGAACCGGGGTTCAAGAGACCCAGTACTTC; CDR3: CSARTGVQETQYF
size: -; length: 13; J: TRBJ1-1; D: -; V: TRBV18; DNA: TGTGCCAGCTCCCCCTCCTCGGCCTCCGAAGCTTTCTTT; CDR3: CASSPSSASEAFF
size: -; length: 14; J: TRBJ1-2; D: TRBD1; V: TRBV19; DNA: TGTGCCAGTAGTATAGGGACAGGAAACTATGGCTACACCTTC; CDR3: CASSIGTGNYGYTF
size: -; length: 15; J: TRBJ1-2; D: TRBD1; V: TRBV10-2; DNA: TGCGCCAGCAGTGACCCTTTGGACAGGATCGATGGCTACACCTTC; CDR3: CASSDPLDRIDGYTF
size: -; length: 15; J: TRBJ2-3; D: TRBD1; V: TRBV2; DNA: TGTGCCAGCAGCCCCGTGACAGGGGAGCCAGATACGCAGTATTTT; CDR3: CASSPVTGEPDTQYF
size: few; length: 16; J: TRBJ2-1; D: TRBD1; V: TRBV24-1; DNA: TGTGCCACCAGTGATCCCCGGGACAGGGCAATGAATGAGCAGTTCTTC; CDR3: CATSDPRDRAMNEQFF
size: -; length: 18; J: TRBJ2-1; D: TRBD2; V: TRBV30; DNA: TGTGCCTGGAGTGTCGCTTGGCGGCGCCTAGCGGGAAACCATGAGCAGTTCTTC; CDR3: CAWSVAWRRLAGNHEQFF
size: few; length: 14; J: TRBJ1-2; D: -; V: TRBV10-3; DNA: TGTGCCATCAGTGAGTCGCCAGAGCACTATGGCTACACCTTC; CDR3: CAISESPEHYGYTF
size: -; length: 12; J: TRBJ2-7; D: -; V: TRBV20-1; DNA: TGCAGTGCTGCCAGTGAAACCTACGAGCAGTACTTC; CDR3: CSAASETYEQYF
size: many; length: 12; J: TRBJ2-3; D: -; V: TRBV19; DNA: TGTGCCAGTAGTAGAACTCCAGATACGCAGTATTTT; CDR3: CASSRTPDTQYF
size: many; length: 15; J: TRBJ2-7; D: -; V: TRBV29-1; DNA: TGCAGCGTGCTCACGGTTGGGGAGCAATCCTACGAGCAGTACTTC; CDR3: CSVLTVGEQSYEQYF
size: many; length: 15; J: TRBJ2-2; D: TRBD1; V: TRBV25-1; DNA: TGTGCCAGCAAAAGGACAGGGGAAAACACCGGGGAGCTGTTTTTT; CDR3: CASKRTGENTGELFF
size: many; length: 13; J: TRBJ1-1; D: TRBD1; V: TRBV12-3/TRBV12-4; DNA: TGTGCCAGCAGTTTTTACAGGGGCACTGAAGCTTTCTTT; CDR3: CASSFYRGTEAFF
size: many; length: 17; J: TRBJ2-3; D: TRBD2; V: TRBV7-8; DNA: TGTGCCAGCAGCTTAGCATCGCGGGAGAGCCTCACAGATACGCAGTATTTT; CDR3: CASSLASRESLTDTQYF
size: few; length: 14; J: TRBJ2-7; D: TRBD2; V: TRBV7-9; DNA: TGTGCCAGCAGCTTAGGACTAGCGGGTAGAGAGCAGTACTTC; CDR3: CASSLGLAGREQYF
size: many; length: 13; J: TRBJ1-5; D: -; V: TRBV6-6; DNA: TGTGCCAGCAGTTACGACAACAATCAGCCCCAGCATTTT; CDR3: CASSYDNNQPQHF
size: -; length: 14; J: TRBJ2-2; D: TRBD1; V: TRBV2; DNA: TGTGCCAGCAGGGCCCAACAGGGGGCGGGGGAGCTGTTTTTT; CDR3: CASRAQQGAGELFF
size: once; length: 11; J: TRBJ1-1; D: -; V: TRBV7-8; DNA: TGTGCCAGCGCAAGAACAAGCGAAGCTTTCTTT; CDR3: CASARTSEAFF
size: many; length: 17; J: TRBJ1-5; D: TRBD1; V: TRBV2; DNA: TGTGCCAGCAGTGAAGAGACAGGGATAGCAGGCAATCAGCCCCAGCATTTT; CDR3: CASSEETGIAGNQPQHF
size: -; length: 15; J: TRBJ1-1; D: TRBD1; V: TRBV2; DNA: TGTGCCAGCAGAACCGGGACAGGGCCGGCCACTGAAGCTTTCTTT; CDR3: CASRTGTGPATEAFF
size: -; length: 13; J: TRBJ1-1; D: TRBD1; V: TRBV7-9; DNA: TGTGCCAGCAGCAACCCAGGGGGCACTGAAGCTTTCTTT; CDR3: CASSNPGGTEAFF
size: few; length: 16; J: TRBJ1-5; D: TRBD1; V: TRBV7-6; DNA: TGTGCCAGCAGCCGACAGGGGTATGACGGCAATCAGCCCCAGCATTTT; CDR3: CASSRQGYDGNQPQHF